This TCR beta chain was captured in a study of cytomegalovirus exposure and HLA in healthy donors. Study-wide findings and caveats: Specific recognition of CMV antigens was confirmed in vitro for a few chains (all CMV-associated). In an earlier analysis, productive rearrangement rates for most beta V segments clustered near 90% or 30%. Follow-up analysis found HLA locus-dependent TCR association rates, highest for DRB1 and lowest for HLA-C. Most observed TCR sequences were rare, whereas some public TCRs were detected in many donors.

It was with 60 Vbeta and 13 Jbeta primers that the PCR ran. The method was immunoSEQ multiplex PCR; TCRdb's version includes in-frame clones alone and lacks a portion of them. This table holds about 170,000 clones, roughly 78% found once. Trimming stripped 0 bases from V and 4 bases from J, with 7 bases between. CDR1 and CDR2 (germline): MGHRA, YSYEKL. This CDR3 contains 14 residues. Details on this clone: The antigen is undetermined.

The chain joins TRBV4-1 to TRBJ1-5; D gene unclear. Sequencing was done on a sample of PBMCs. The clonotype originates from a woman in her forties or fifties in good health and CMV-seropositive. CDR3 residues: CASSQELRNQPQHF. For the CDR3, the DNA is TGCGCCAGCAGCCAAGAACTTAGAAATCAGCCCCAGCATTTT.